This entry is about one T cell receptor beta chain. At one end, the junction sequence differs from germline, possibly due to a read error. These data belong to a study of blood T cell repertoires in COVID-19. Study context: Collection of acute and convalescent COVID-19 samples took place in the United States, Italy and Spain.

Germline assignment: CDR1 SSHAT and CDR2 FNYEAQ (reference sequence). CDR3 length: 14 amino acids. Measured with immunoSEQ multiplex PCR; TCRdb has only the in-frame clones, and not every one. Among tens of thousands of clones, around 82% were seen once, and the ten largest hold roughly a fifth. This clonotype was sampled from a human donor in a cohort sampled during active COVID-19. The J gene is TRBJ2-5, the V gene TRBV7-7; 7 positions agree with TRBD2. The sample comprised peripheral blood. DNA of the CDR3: TGTGCTAGCAGCTTTGGACTAGTGGAAGAGACCCAGTACTTC. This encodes CASSFGLVEETQYF.